This record looks at one T cell receptor (beta chain) sequence and its context. Autoimmune disease history or systemic immunosuppression meant exclusion. TCRdb's table, derived via immunoSEQ multiplex PCR, lists solely in-frame clones and lacks some. This sample has 43,000 or so clones, with about nine tenths found just once. Looked up from germline, CDR1 is LNHNV and CDR2 is YYDKDF (reference sequence). The V and J ends lost 1 base and 4 bases respectively, with 8 bases between them. The CDR3 is 13 residues long. These data originate in a study of OX40 agonist ivuxolimab in advanced cancers. The material was CD4+ or CD8+ T cells sorted from blood, obtained in a trial of the OX40 agonist ivuxolimab. The receptor was isolated from an adult with an advanced solid tumor such as melanoma, head and neck, liver or kidney cancer. The rearrangement links TRBV15 to TRBJ2-7; tentative D call: TRBD1 (6 bases). CDR3 sequence: CATSRGGQYEQYF. In DNA form, the CDR3 reads TGTGCCACCAGCAGAGGTGGACAGTACGAGCAGTACTTC.